This note documents a single T cell receptor beta chain sequence. What it binds is unknown. This specimen comes from a study of cytomegalovirus exposure and HLA in healthy donors. Across the whole study: An early release of data contained around 80 million unique TCRs, which came from HLA-typed donors. Study outcomes and limitations: A prior analysis recorded that most TCR beta V segments were productive about 90% or about 30% of the time. Later analysis demonstrated an association between a missense DCLRE1C variant and TCR beta V- and J-gene trimming.

This CDR3 is 14 amino acids long. V shed 1 base and J shed 2 bases, with 8 bases lying between them. CDR1 and CDR2 (germline): LGHNA, YNFKEQ. PCR employed 60 Vbeta and 13 Jbeta primers. Only in-frame clones appear in the TCRdb table, and some are missing; sequencing was by immunoSEQ multiplex PCR. This repertoire shows around 190,000 clones, 86% found once; its top ten account for around 0.3%. Healthy bone marrow donors made up the donor group. The J gene is TRBJ1-2, the V gene TRBV4-2; D remains ambiguous. The specimen sequenced was PBMCs. This sequence originates from a woman in her 30s in good health and CMV-seronegative. CDR3 coding DNA: TGTGCCAGCAGCCAAGTGGCGGGGAACTATGGCTACACCTTC. Translating gives CASSQVAGNYGYTF.